These 11 T cell receptor beta chains share one sample of origin, sequenced in a study of cytomegalovirus exposure and HLA in healthy donors. Libraries were prepared by immunoSEQ multiplex PCR; TCRdb keeps only in-frame clonotypes and omits some of them. Altogether approximately 270,000 clones are present, 80% to 90% being singletons, with the ten largest covering less than 1.2%. Sequencing was done on a sample of PBMCs. Receptors were obtained from a woman under 30 in good health and CMV-seronegative.

The V call is TRBV29-1, the J call TRBJ2-3; D unresolved. V was pared by 4 bases and J by 0 bases, with 5 bases between. There are 12 residues in the CDR3. Germline CDR1 is SQVTM and CDR2 is ANQGSEA. The CDR3 sequence: CSVGGSTDTQYF. CDR3 sequence (DNA): TGCAGCGTTGGCGGAAGCACAGATACGCAGTATTTT.

In its sample, this clone was seen a few times. This sequence joins TRBV29-1 and TRBJ1-2; D gene ambiguous. CDR3 length: 13 residues. Germline V lookup: CDR1 SQVTM, CDR2 ANQGSEA. V shed 4 bases and J shed 2 bases, with 11 bases lying between them. The CDR3 sequence: CSVAGVENYGYTF. CDR3 nucleotide sequence: TGCAGCGTTGCCGGGGTCGAGAACTATGGCTACACCTTC.

The chain combines TRBV19 with TRBJ2-7; 7 bases are shared with TRBD1. CDR1 and CDR2 (germline): LNHDA, SQIVND (reference sequence). CDR3 length equals 14 residues. V shed 1 base and J 3 bases; nucleotides not matched to a gene: 3. Written as DNA, the CDR3 is TGTGCCAGTAGTATAGGACAGGGAGACTACGAGCAGTACTTC. This sequence encodes CASSIGQGDYEQYF. Drawing the rest from reference TRBV19 and TRBJ2-7, the complete variable domain is DGGITQSPKYLFRKEGQNVTLSCEQNLNHDAMYWYRQDPGQGLRLIYYSQIVNDFQKGDIAEGYSVSREKKESFPLTVTSAQKNPTAFYLCASSIGQGDYEQYFGPGTRLTVT.

This chain joins TRBV10-3 and TRBJ1-3, with D perhaps TRBD1 (5 bases). The CDR3 covers 16 residues. From germline, CDR1 is ENHRY and CDR2 SYGVKD. V lost 4 bases, J lost 4 bases, and 17 bases lay in between. The CDR3 DNA sequence: TGTGCCATCAGTGGTCAGGGAAGTGTGCGAGGAAACACCATATATTTT. Its translation: CAISGQGSVRGNTIYF.

This chain links TRBV19 with TRBJ1-2, with D uncertain. Per the germline V gene, CDR1 is LNHDA and CDR2 is SQIVND (reference sequence). V lost 6 bases to trimming and J lost 7 bases, with 12 bases between them. The CDR3 extends over 12 amino acids. The CDR3 is CASSPSNSGYTF. The DNA for the CDR3 is TGTGCCAGTAGCCCATCCAATTCTGGCTACACCTTC.

The genes are TRBV27 and TRBJ1-6, with TRBD1 identical over 10 bases. The CDR3 extends over 12 amino acids. J lost 13 bases, V lost 5 bases, and 2 bases had no gene match. CDR1 and CDR2 (germline): MNHEY, SMNVEV (reference sequence). CDR3 nucleotide sequence: TGTGCCAGCAGTATGACAGGGGGCCCCCTCCACTTT. This encodes CASSMTGGPLHF.

The chain has TRBV11-3 and TRBJ1-2; D possibly corresponds to TRBD1 (6 bases). Trimming stripped 3 bases from V and 6 bases from J, with 14 bases between. There are 14 residues in the CDR3. Germline loops: CDR1 SGHNT, CDR2 YENEEA. CDR3 in amino acids: CASSFSGGRDGYTF. CDR3 DNA: TGTGCCAGCAGCTTCAGCGGGGGGCGCGATGGCTACACCTTC.

The rearrangement joins TRBV5-8 to TRBJ1-2; D call uncertain. V was clipped by 2 bases and J by 1 base, with 6 bases between them. The CDR3 covers 13 residues. The V gene's germline CDR1 is SGHTS and CDR2 YDEGEE. Here the CDR3 DNA reads TGTGCCAGCAGCTTTCGCAGTAACTATGGCTACACCTTC. Residues: CASSFRSNYGYTF.

The chain recombines TRBV27 with TRBJ1-1; D unresolved. The germline V and J ends were trimmed by 3 bases and 6 bases, with 11 bases remaining between them. Germline lookup yields CDR1 MNHEY and CDR2 SMNVEV (reference sequence). The CDR3 loop spans 13 amino acids. The CDR3 nucleotides read TGTGCCAGCAGTTTCCCCGGTGCCGCTGAAGCTTTCTTT. Its protein is CASSFPGAAEAFF.

V gene TRBV11-2 combines with J gene TRBJ1-2; 8 positions match TRBD1. With V trimmed by 5 bases and J by 5 bases, 10 bases remained unmatched. The CDR3 contains 15 residues. Germline loops: CDR1 SGHAT, CDR2 FQNNGV. Here the CDR3 reads CASSTDRGVRYGYTF. CDR3 nucleotides: TGTGCCAGCAGCACCGACAGGGGCGTTAGGTATGGCTACACCTTC.

The chain couples TRBV5-6 to TRBJ1-4; 8 bases fit TRBD1. CDR1 is SGHDT, CDR2 YYEEEE, per germline. The V and J ends lost 1 base and 7 bases, in that order; junction bases with no gene match: 12. The CDR3 spans 17 residues. The CDR3 is CASSLPLGQGATEKLFF. In DNA, the CDR3 is TGTGCCAGCAGCTTGCCCCTAGGACAGGGAGCGACTGAAAAACTGTTTTTT.